The 20 T cell receptor beta chains below all came from one sample that was sequenced in a study of identical twins. TCRdb analysed the 5' RACE reads with MiXCR anew, one entry per CDR3 protein. The sample yields hundreds of thousands of distinct CDR3 sequences, roughly 6% seen once. The sample taken for sequencing was naive T cells sorted from blood. The receptors stem from a man between 18 and 29 years old in good health.

A few counts support this clonotype. The chain recombines TRBV12-3 or TRBV12-4 with TRBJ1-1; possibly TRBD1 for D (5 bases). Trimming took 3 bases from V and 2 from J, leaving 13 bases between them. The CDR3 extends over 15 amino acids. The CDR3 region has the DNA TGTGCCAGCAGTTTTGAGGTGGGGGTAAACACTGAAGCTTTCTTT. The encoded protein is CASSFEVGVNTEAFF.

This clonotype was counted many times. The chain links TRBV10-3 to TRBJ2-1; D is unresolved. Trimming left V 4 bases short and J 8 bases short, with 12 bases between. CDR1 and CDR2 from the germline V gene are ENHRY and SYGVKD. This CDR3 contains 13 residues. The CDR3 DNA follows: TGTGCCATCAGTGGGTCGACACTCGATGAGCAGTTCTTC. It translates to CAISGSTLDEQFF.

This clonotype showed up many times. V and J are TRBV10-3 and TRBJ2-2, with 7 bases fitting TRBD2. CDR3 length: 12 residues. Germline trimming cut 8 bases from V and 10 bases from J; bases unmatched to any gene: 7. The germline CDR1 and CDR2 sequences are ENHRY and SYGVKD. The CDR3 DNA reads as TGTGCCATCGGCCCTAGCGGCCTGGAGCTGTTTTTT. Its translation is CAIGPSGLELFF.

The CDR3 DNA reads as TGTGCCAGCAGTCGGACAGGGAACGCGAATGAGCAGTTCTTC. Its translation is CASSRTGNANEQFF. The chain is built from TRBV12-3 or TRBV12-4 and TRBJ2-1; 8 positions match TRBD1. V lost 5 bases and J lost 7; bases outside the gene matches: 7. CDR3 length equals 14 residues.

This clonotype was found many times. A junction boundary mismatches the germline segment, possibly from a read error. The chain couples TRBV5-1 to TRBJ2-2; 7 bases are a match to TRBD1. The CDR3 is 15 residues long. In germline, CDR1 is SGHRS, CDR2 YFSETQ. The CDR3 DNA reads TGTGCCAGCAGTTTAAGACAGGGTGACACCGGGGAGCTGTTTTTT. Translating it yields CASSLRQGDTGELFF.

The V and J genes are TRBV19 and TRBJ2-1, with TRBD2 matching 8 bases. Losses at the gene ends were 3 bases for V and 3 bases for J; bases not matched to a gene: 4. This CDR3 is built from 15 residues. Germline CDR1 LNHDA, CDR2 SQIVND (reference sequence). DNA of the CDR3: TGTGCCAGTAGTATTACCGGGACTAGCTACAATGAGCAGTTCTTC. Translated: CASSITGTSYNEQFF.

The V call is TRBV15, the J call TRBJ2-5; D not certain. V lost 0 bases, J lost 7 bases, and 12 bases lay in between. Germline V gives CDR1 LNHNV, CDR2 YYDKDF (reference sequence). This CDR3 contains 14 residues. For the CDR3, the DNA is TGTGCCACCAGCAGAGATTCCTTGGGTGCGACCCAGTACTTC. Amino acids: CATSRDSLGATQYF.

This clonotype was counted between two and nine times. No conserved phenylalanine or tryptophan ends this CDR3, so it is likely a read error. It is unclear where the CDR3 begins or ends on the DNA, so no DNA is shown, and the CDR3 is as TCRdb lists it. The chain links TRBV10-3 to TRBJ2-2; the table assigns TRBD2, which was not confirmed against the DNA. A total of 13 residues make up the CDR3, ends included. Looked up from germline, CDR1 is ENHRY and CDR2 is SYGVKD. The CDR3 sequence: CATRSAAGSTRRV.

This clonotype was detected a few times. The V gene is TRBV5-1, the J gene TRBJ2-5, with TRBD2 as a possible D gene (5 bases). V lost 4 bases and J 4 bases, leaving 17 bases between the germline ends. Germline CDR1 SGHRS, CDR2 YFSETQ. This CDR3 region has 15 residues. CDR3 in amino acids: CASSPSSGVPETQYF. The CDR3 region has the DNA TGCGCCAGCAGCCCCTCTTCCGGGGTCCCAGAGACCCAGTACTTC.

The chain recombines TRBV7-2 with TRBJ2-2; the D is unclear. This CDR3 spans 15 amino acids. Germline-derived CDR1 and CDR2 are SGHTA and FQGNSA. The V end lost 4 bases, the J end lost 6 bases, and 15 bases lay between the germline ends. CDR3 nucleotide sequence: TGTGCCAGCAGCTCGGAGAGGACCAAGTCCGGGGAGCTGTTTTTT. Translation gives CASSSERTKSGELFF. The whole variable domain, remainder taken from reference TRBV7-2 and TRBJ2-2, is GAGVSQSPSNKVTEKGKDVELRCDPISGHTALYWYRQSLGQGLEFLIYFQGNSAPDKSGLPSDRFSAERTGGSVSTLTIQRTQQEDSAVYLCASSSERTKSGELFFGEGSRLTVL.

This clonotype appeared many times. As DNA, the CDR3 is TGTGCCAGCAGTCCCCACACGGGACCTAGCACAGATACGCAGTATTTT. Amino acid sequence: CASSPHTGPSTDTQYF. The rearrangement links TRBV27 to TRBJ2-3; D is possibly TRBD1 or TRBD2 (5 bases each). The CDR3 contains 16 residues. The V and J ends lost 5 bases and 0 bases respectively, with 15 bases between them. Germline lookup yields CDR1 MNHEY and CDR2 SMNVEV (reference sequence).

The chain carries TRBV6-2 or TRBV6-3 and TRBJ1-5; TRBD1 matches at 7 bases. CDR1 and CDR2 from the germline V gene are MNHEY and SVGEGT. CDR3 size: 15 residues. Losses at the gene ends were 4 bases for V and 3 bases for J; bases not matched to a gene: 6. CDR3 nucleotides: TGTGCCAGCAGTTGGCCCGGACAGGCCAATCAGCCCCAGCATTTT. This encodes CASSWPGQANQPQHF.

J is TRBJ2-3 and V is TRBV7-9, with D maybe TRBD2 (5 bases). The CDR3 sequence is 16 residues long. Germline V gene sequence: CDR1 SEHNR, CDR2 FQNEAQ (reference sequence). The V gene lost 5 bases and the J gene lost 4 bases, with 19 bases spanning the gap. CDR3 residues: CASSPNRGEGSDTQYF. CDR3 coding DNA: TGTGCCAGCAGCCCCAACCGGGGAGAGGGCTCAGATACGCAGTATTTT.

The sample holds many counts of this clonotype. The chain joins TRBV20-1 to TRBJ2-1; D possibly corresponds to TRBD2 (5 bases). With 0 bases removed from V and 6 bases from J, the gap between germline ends came to 18 bases. Germline CDR1 and CDR2: DFQATT and SNEGSKA (reference sequence). The CDR3 loop spans 16 amino acids. CDR3 loop: CSARDLASSWGNEQFF. As DNA, the CDR3 is TGCAGTGCTAGAGATCTGGCTAGCAGTTGGGGCAATGAGCAGTTCTTC.

This clonotype was seen a handful of times. The genes are TRBV6-1 and TRBJ1-5, with D hard to call. The germline gives CDR1 MNHNS, CDR2 SASEGT. Trimming took 4 bases from V and 6 from J, leaving 7 bases between them. This CDR3 has 12 amino acids. This CDR3 reads CASSVGSQPQHF. The DNA of the CDR3 is TGTGCCAGCAGTGTGGGTAGTCAGCCCCAGCATTTT.

At least ten counts were recorded for this clonotype. V and J are TRBV20-1 and TRBJ1-2; no clear D gene. V dropped 1 base and J dropped 8 bases, with 8 bases sitting between them. The length of the CDR3 is 11 residues. Germline CDR1 DFQATT, CDR2 SNEGSKA (reference sequence). CDR3 sequence: CSARAAPGYTF. The CDR3 DNA reads as TGCAGTGCTAGAGCGGCGCCAGGCTACACCTTC.

This clonotype was observed many times. This sequence joins TRBV5-6 and TRBJ2-2; maybe TRBD1 (5 bases). The V end was cut by 2 bases, the J end by 6 bases, with 14 bases between. The CDR3 runs to 15 residues. Germline CDR1 and CDR2: SGHDT and YYEEEE. CDR3 DNA sequence: TGTGCCAGCAGCTTACCCTCGACAGTTGCCGGGGAGCTGTTTTTT. Protein: CASSLPSTVAGELFF.

This clonotype was seen many times. The chain has TRBV30 and TRBJ2-1; D may match TRBD1 or TRBD2 (6 bases each). The germline CDR1 and CDR2 sequences are GTSNPN and SVGIG (reference sequence). The CDR3 is 14 residues long. V lost 5 bases, J lost 3 bases, and 14 bases lay in between. The CDR3: CAWAGGGYYNEQFF. The CDR3 nucleotides are TGTGCCTGGGCCGGGGGCGGATACTACAATGAGCAGTTCTTC.

This clonotype was seen ten or more times. The chain couples TRBV20-1 to TRBJ1-1; D is uncertain. This CDR3 comprises 11 residues. The ends were cut back, 6 bases at V and 3 bases at J, with 8 bases in the middle. CDR1 is DFQATT, CDR2 SNEGSKA, per germline (reference sequence). CDR3 DNA: TGCAGTGCCACCGAATACACTGAAGCTTTCTTT. Translating it yields CSATEYTEAFF.

This chain connects TRBV12-5 to TRBJ2-3; 10 bases map to TRBD2. V lost 3 bases, J lost 4 bases, and 4 bases stayed unmatched. The length of the CDR3 is 15 residues. Germline V gene lookup returns CDR1 LGHNT and CDR2 FRNRAP. Here the CDR3 DNA reads TGTGCTAGTGGTTTAGCGGGAGGGCCTCCAGATACGCAGTATTTT. Translated: CASGLAGGPPDTQYF.